The sequence of this T cell receptor (beta chain) was determined in a study of sequential checkpoint blockade in melanoma. J lost 0 bases, V lost 5 bases, and 10 bases had no gene match. CDR1 is MGHDK, CDR2 SYGVNS, per germline. The CDR3 sequence is 18 residues long. Treatment defined: randomized to nivolumab then ipilimumab (arm A) or the reverse (arm B). PBMC sorting kept live CD3+CD8+ cells without CD19 or CD56. Using immunoSEQ multiplex PCR, the repertoire was profiled, and TCRdb retains in-frame clones only, with some absent. The sample has tens of thousands of clones, around 90% seen once. J is TRBJ2-6 and V is TRBV25-1; 7 positions agree with TRBD1. The receptor was isolated from a human donor with melanoma. Sample: CD8+ T cells sorted from blood (inferred from file names), taken from a patient given nivolumab and ipilimumab in sequence. This CDR3 is CASSPWDSGDSGANVLTF. Written as DNA, the CDR3 is TGTGCCAGCAGTCCCTGGGACAGCGGCGACTCTGGGGCCAACGTCCTGACTTTC.